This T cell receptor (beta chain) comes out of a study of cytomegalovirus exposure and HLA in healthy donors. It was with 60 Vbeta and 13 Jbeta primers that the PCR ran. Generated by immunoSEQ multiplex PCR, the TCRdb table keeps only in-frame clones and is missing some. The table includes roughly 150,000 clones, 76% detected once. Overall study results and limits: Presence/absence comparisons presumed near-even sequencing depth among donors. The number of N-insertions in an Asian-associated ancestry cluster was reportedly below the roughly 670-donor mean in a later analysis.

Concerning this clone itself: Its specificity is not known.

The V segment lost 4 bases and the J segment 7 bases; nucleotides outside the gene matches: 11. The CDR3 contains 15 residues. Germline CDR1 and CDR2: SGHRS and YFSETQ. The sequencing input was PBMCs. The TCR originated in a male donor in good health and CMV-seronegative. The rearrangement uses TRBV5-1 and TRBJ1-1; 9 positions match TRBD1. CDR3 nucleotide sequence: TGCGCCAGCAGCGAGACCGGGACAGGGAATGGTGAAGCTTTCTTT. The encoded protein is CASSETGTGNGEAFF.